The 4 T cell receptor beta chains below all came from one sample that was sequenced in a study of beta chain features in type 1 diabetes. Every bit of the isolated RNA underwent reverse transcription, so sequencing read expressed TCRB transcripts. Sequencing used immunoSEQ multiplex PCR; TCRdb keeps in-frame clones, though not all of them. The data contain 200,000 to 300,000 clones, roughly two thirds of them singletons. Sequenced sample: naive CD4+ T cells from blood. Receptors originate from a man aged 25 to 45 in good health.

This chain connects TRBV30 to TRBJ1-1, with D possibly matching TRBD1 (6 bases). Trimming pared 1 base from V and 4 bases from J, leaving 13 bases between. Germline lookup yields CDR1 GTSNPN and CDR2 SVGIG (reference sequence). This CDR3 spans 14 amino acids. CDR3 sequence: CAWSGPWGATEAFF. The CDR3 region has the DNA TGTGCCTGGAGTGGGCCATGGGGGGCCACTGAAGCTTTCTTT. The variable domain in full, with the rest retrieved from reference TRBV30 and TRBJ1-1, is SQTIHQWPATLVQPVGSPLSLECTVEGTSNPNLYWYRQAAGRGLQLLFYSVGIGQISSEVPQNLSASRPQDRQFILSSKKLLLSDSGFYLCAWSGPWGATEAFFGQGTRLTVV.

A few counts support this clone. The rearrangement joins TRBV5-4 to TRBJ1-1, with a weak D call TRBD1 (6 bases). CDR1 SGHNT and CDR2 YYREEE come from the germline V gene (reference sequence). V was clipped by 0 bases and J by 6 bases, with 9 bases between them. The CDR3 loop spans 13 amino acids. CDR3 nucleotide sequence: TGTGCCAGCAGCTTGGCCAGGGGCTCTGAAGCTTTCTTT. Amino acid sequence: CASSLARGSEAFF.

Only one count was recorded for this clone. The chain couples TRBV11-3 to TRBJ2-5, with D unresolved. Per the germline V gene, CDR1 is SGHNT and CDR2 is YENEEA. Trimming left V 5 bases short and J 5 bases short, with 9 bases between. The CDR3 runs to 12 residues. For the CDR3, the DNA is TGTGCCAGCAGCCGCTCCGGGGAGACCCAGTACTTC. Its translation: CASSRSGETQYF.

This clone turned up a few times. The chain uses TRBV20-1 and TRBJ1-6; D gene uncertain. CDR1 DFQATT and CDR2 SNEGSKA come from the germline V gene (reference sequence). CDR3 size: 8 residues. V was shortened by 4 bases and J by 15 bases, with 4 bases between the two germline ends. CDR3 sequence: CSANHLHF. CDR3 nucleotide sequence: TGCAGTGCTAATCACCTCCACTTT.